One sample yielded the 10 T cell receptor beta chains listed below, sequenced in a study of response to subunit inactivated influenza vaccine. TCRdb re-called the RT-PCR reads with MiXCR, one entry per CDR3 protein. The table includes roughly 700,000 distinct CDR3 sequences, 15% to 18% detected once. The sequencing here drew on PBMCs from blood, taken about 11 days after vaccination. The source of these receptors is a man aged 50-59 years who received an inactivated influenza vaccine.

The table lists this clonotype with a few counts. J is TRBJ2-1 and V is TRBV5-1; D may be TRBD2 (6 bases). Trimming removed 3 bases at V and 5 bases at J, with 15 bases between. The CDR3 loop spans 15 amino acids. CDR1 and CDR2 from the germline V gene are SGHRS and YFSETQ. The CDR3 DNA reads as TGCGCCAGCAGCTCGACGGGAGTCGCCCACAATGAGCAGTTCTTC. Residues: CASSSTGVAHNEQFF.

The chain uses TRBV4-3 and TRBJ2-5; the match to TRBD2 covers 8 bases. The CDR3 spans 18 residues. Germline loops: CDR1 LGHNA, CDR2 YSLEER. The junction had 14 bases not matched to a gene; V was cut back by 0 bases and J by 5 bases. The CDR3 sequence: CASSQDLGSAGVGETQYF. The CDR3 bases are TGCGCCAGCAGCCAAGATCTGGGTTCAGCGGGGGTGGGGGAGACCCAGTACTTC.

This clonotype was observed many times. The chain is built from TRBV5-1 and TRBJ1-5; weak D call: TRBD1 (5 bases). Germline V CDR1 and CDR2: SGHRS, YFSETQ. The CDR3 totals 13 residues. The V end was cut by 4 bases, the J end by 5 bases, with 10 bases between. Here the CDR3 reads CASSPGPDQPQHF. CDR3 nucleotides: TGCGCCAGCAGCCCGGGACCTGATCAGCCCCAGCATTTT.

The genes are TRBV7-2 and TRBJ2-2; D unclear. Germline CDR1 is SGHTA and CDR2 is FQGNSA. V was cut by 1 base and J by 10 bases, with 13 bases left in between. There are 14 residues in the CDR3. CDR3 residues: CASSLEVLGLELFF. CDR3 DNA sequence: TGTGCCAGCAGCTTAGAGGTTTTAGGGCTGGAGCTGTTTTTT.

This clonotype was recorded many times. V and J are TRBV11-2 and TRBJ2-5; D perhaps matches TRBD2 (6 bases). Germline V gene lookup returns CDR1 SGHAT and CDR2 FQNNGV. This CDR3 has 21 residues. Trimming removed 3 bases at V and 5 bases at J, with 34 bases between. This CDR3 reads CASSFKYGGSPTTQNRETQYF. The DNA for the CDR3 is TGTGCCAGCAGCTTTAAATACGGGGGATCACCCACTACTCAAAATAGGGAGACCCAGTACTTC.

This clonotype has more than one count but fewer than ten. This chain links TRBV10-3 with TRBJ2-7; 7 bases align to TRBD1. V shed 10 bases and J 5 bases; nucleotides not matched to a gene: 8. The CDR3 has 12 residues. Germline values: CDR1 ENHRY, CDR2 SYGVKD. Written as DNA, the CDR3 is TGTGCCACCCGACAGGGTTCGAACGAGCAGTACTTC. It codes for CATRQGSNEQYF.

The genes are TRBV4-3 and TRBJ2-1; D unclear. This CDR3 region has 15 residues. Trimming stripped 0 bases from V and 4 bases from J, with 10 bases between. Germline CDR1 reads LGHNA; CDR2 reads YSLEER. The CDR3 sequence: CASSQDYQEYNEQFF. The DNA of the CDR3 is TGCGCCAGCAGCCAAGACTACCAAGAGTACAATGAGCAGTTCTTC.

The chain has TRBV7-2 and TRBJ2-1; D gene ambiguous. The CDR3 is 12 residues long. Trimming shortened V by 3 bases and J by 12 bases, and 12 bases separated the two germline ends. Germline CDR1 SGHTA, CDR2 FQGNSA. The CDR3, as DNA: TGTGCCAGCAGCTTGGAAAAGGCATGGCAGTTCTTC. Protein: CASSLEKAWQFF.

The genes are TRBV10-3 and TRBJ2-7; 8 bases align to TRBD1. The germline CDR1 and CDR2 sequences are ENHRY and SYGVKD. Trimming at V came to 6 bases and at J to 4 bases, leaving 5 bases not matched to a gene. The CDR3 spans 13 residues. CDR3 in amino acids: CAIRDRVLYEQYF. The CDR3 DNA sequence: TGTGCCATCAGGGACAGGGTCTTGTACGAGCAGTACTTC.

The V and J genes are TRBV6-1 and TRBJ2-7; TRBD2 matches at 7 bases. J gave up 3 bases and V 6 bases, and 8 bases lay outside the gene matches. The germline gives CDR1 MNHNS, CDR2 SASEGT. The CDR3 spans 14 residues. CDR3 nucleotide sequence: TGTGCCAGCAGGTCCGGGACTACCATCTACGAGCAGTACTTC. This gives the protein CASRSGTTIYEQYF.